A selection of T cell receptor beta chains follows, all from one sample in a study of blood T cell repertoires in COVID-19. Some clones are missing from TCRdb's copy, which holds only in-frame ones; the method was immunoSEQ multiplex PCR. The sample shows roughly 100,000 clones, 89% of them seen only once. Material for sequencing was peripheral blood. All receptors come from an older woman with acute or convalescent COVID-19. The CDR3 runs from the conserved cysteine through the conserved F or W. Fields, in order: V gene, D gene, J gene, clone size, CDR3 protein, CDR3 DNA. The D gene is left open where the match is weak. Clone size, where shown, is once, few, many, or a class for clones that have expanded.

v_gene: TRBV20-1; d_gene: NA; j_gene: TRBJ2-1; abundance: NA; CDR3aa: CSANRESEQFF; CDR3nt: TGCAGTGCAAACAGGGAAAGTGAGCAGTTCTTC
v_gene: TRBV5-5; d_gene: TRBD1; j_gene: TRBJ1-2; abundance: NA; CDR3aa: CASSLGDRGYGYTF; CDR3nt: TGTGCCAGCAGCTTGGGGGACAGGGGCTATGGCTACACCTTC
v_gene: TRBV5-1; d_gene: NA; j_gene: TRBJ1-4; abundance: NA; CDR3aa: CASSLGSDSPNEKLFF; CDR3nt: TGCGCCAGCAGCTTGGGATCGGACAGCCCTAATGAAAAACTGTTTTTT
v_gene: TRBV2; d_gene: NA; j_gene: TRBJ1-2; abundance: NA; CDR3aa: CASSPDLTAVGGYTF; CDR3nt: TGTGCCAGCAGTCCCGATTTGACAGCCGTAGGTGGCTACACCTTC
v_gene: TRBV29-1; d_gene: NA; j_gene: TRBJ1-2; abundance: few; CDR3aa: CSVSSGSGYTF; CDR3nt: TGCAGCGTCAGTTCAGGGTCCGGCTACACCTTC
v_gene: TRBV4-1; d_gene: NA; j_gene: TRBJ1-4; abundance: NA; CDR3aa: CASSQEGSGLNEKLFF; CDR3nt: TGCGCCAGCAGCCAAGAAGGTTCGGGACTAAATGAAAAACTGTTTTTT
v_gene: TRBV6-5; d_gene: TRBD1; j_gene: TRBJ2-7; abundance: NA; CDR3aa: CASRDGQGSHEQYF; CDR3nt: TGTGCCAGCAGGGACGGACAGGGGAGCCACGAGCAGTACTTC
v_gene: TRBV6-5; d_gene: NA; j_gene: TRBJ2-5; abundance: NA; CDR3aa: CASSSLEETQYF; CDR3nt: TGTGCCAGCAGTTCACTAGAGGAGACCCAGTACTTC
v_gene: TRBV11-2; d_gene: TRBD1; j_gene: TRBJ2-5; abundance: NA; CDR3aa: CASSSFDRGTETQYF; CDR3nt: TGTGCCAGCAGCTCTTTTGACAGGGGGACAGAGACCCAGTACTTC
v_gene: TRBV28; d_gene: TRBD2; j_gene: TRBJ2-5; abundance: once; CDR3aa: CASSGRTSVRETQYF; CDR3nt: TGTGCCAGCAGTGGGCGGACTAGCGTTCGAGAGACCCAGTACTTC
v_gene: TRBV20-1; d_gene: NA; j_gene: TRBJ1-1; abundance: NA; CDR3aa: CSALVNTEAFF; CDR3nt: TGCAGCGCCCTAGTGAACACTGAAGCTTTCTTT
v_gene: TRBV6-6; d_gene: NA; j_gene: TRBJ1-3; abundance: NA; CDR3aa: CASSRLGVRLSGRNTIYF; CDR3nt: TGTGCCAGCAGTAGATTGGGTGTGCGGTTATCCGGCAGAAACACCATATATTTT
v_gene: TRBV11-3; d_gene: NA; j_gene: TRBJ1-6; abundance: NA; CDR3aa: CASSLVSGSSYNSPLHF; CDR3nt: TGTGCCAGCAGCTTAGTAAGCGGGAGCTCCTATAATTCACCCCTCCACTTT
v_gene: TRBV20-1; d_gene: NA; j_gene: TRBJ2-5; abundance: NA; CDR3aa: CSASQTGRLETQYF; CDR3nt: TGCAGTGCTAGTCAGACAGGTCGGTTAGAGACCCAGTACTTC
v_gene: TRBV6-5; d_gene: TRBD1; j_gene: TRBJ1-3; abundance: NA; CDR3aa: CASSYRDRGDTIYF; CDR3nt: TGTGCCAGCAGTTATCGCGACAGGGGTGACACCATATATTTT
v_gene: TRBV9; d_gene: NA; j_gene: TRBJ1-4; abundance: once; CDR3aa: CASSVTGGYNEKLFF; CDR3nt: TGTGCCAGCAGCGTAACGGGAGGGTATAATGAAAAACTGTTTTTT
v_gene: TRBV6-2/TRBV6-3; d_gene: TRBD1; j_gene: TRBJ1-2; abundance: NA; CDR3aa: CASSKPHTNRGISYGYTF; CDR3nt: TGTGCCAGCAGTAAACCACATACCAACAGGGGAATCAGCTATGGCTACACCTTC
v_gene: TRBV4-1; d_gene: TRBD1; j_gene: TRBJ1-6; abundance: NA; CDR3aa: CASSQASGTGYISPLHF; CDR3nt: TGCGCCAGCAGCCAGGCATCCGGGACAGGGTACATTTCACCCCTCCACTTT
v_gene: TRBV5-1; d_gene: NA; j_gene: TRBJ1-1; abundance: NA; CDR3aa: CASSSRTEPNTEAFF; CDR3nt: TGCGCCAGCAGCTCCCGGACAGAACCGAACACTGAAGCTTTCTTT
v_gene: TRBV5-1; d_gene: NA; j_gene: TRBJ2-3; abundance: NA; CDR3aa: CASSSSTIGGTDTQYF; CDR3nt: TGCGCCAGCAGCTCCTCGACTATCGGAGGCACAGATACGCAGTATTTT
v_gene: TRBV18; d_gene: NA; j_gene: TRBJ2-5; abundance: once; CDR3aa: CASSRNAGYQETQYF; CDR3nt: TGTGCCAGCTCACGAAATGCGGGGTACCAAGAGACCCAGTACTTC
v_gene: TRBV6-4; d_gene: TRBD1; j_gene: TRBJ1-1; abundance: once; CDR3aa: CASRGQYTEAFF; CDR3nt: TGTGCCAGCAGGGGACAGTACACTGAAGCTTTCTTT
v_gene: TRBV5-1; d_gene: NA; j_gene: TRBJ1-1; abundance: NA; CDR3aa: CASSLATGQANTEAFF; CDR3nt: TGCGCCAGCAGCTTGGCAACGGGACAAGCGAACACTGAAGCTTTCTTT
v_gene: TRBV11-2; d_gene: NA; j_gene: TRBJ2-1; abundance: once; CDR3aa: CASSFLKPGLGGNEQFF; CDR3nt: TGTGCCAGCAGCTTCTTAAAACCGGGACTTGGAGGGAATGAGCAGTTCTTC
v_gene: TRBV3-1/TRBV3-2; d_gene: TRBD2; j_gene: TRBJ2-5; abundance: NA; CDR3aa: CASSQPGGLAGPETQYF; CDR3nt: TGTGCCAGCAGCCAACCGGGGGGACTAGCGGGACCAGAGACCCAGTACTTC
v_gene: TRBV6-5; d_gene: TRBD1; j_gene: TRBJ1-6; abundance: NA; CDR3aa: CASSYSGTGVRSPLHF; CDR3nt: TGTGCCAGCAGTTACTCGGGGACAGGGGTGCGGTCACCCCTCCACTTT
v_gene: TRBV10-3; d_gene: TRBD1; j_gene: TRBJ1-5; abundance: NA; CDR3aa: CAISEGQGSNQPQHF; CDR3nt: TGTGCCATCAGTGAGGGACAGGGGAGCAATCAGCCCCAGCATTTT
v_gene: TRBV27; d_gene: TRBD1; j_gene: TRBJ1-1; abundance: NA; CDR3aa: CASNEDRDRPMNTEAFF; CDR3nt: TGTGCCAGCAACGAAGACCGGGACAGGCCTATGAACACTGAAGCTTTCTTT
v_gene: TRBV7-9; d_gene: NA; j_gene: TRBJ2-3; abundance: NA; CDR3aa: CASSRILSGTTDTQYF; CDR3nt: TGTGCCAGCAGCCGTATCCTTAGCGGAACCACAGATACGCAGTATTTT
v_gene: TRBV4-2; d_gene: TRBD2; j_gene: TRBJ2-1; abundance: NA; CDR3aa: CASTPSGSPSWIF; CDR3nt: TGTGCCAGTACCCCTAGCGGGTCTCCCAGCTGGATCTTC
v_gene: TRBV5-6; d_gene: TRBD2; j_gene: TRBJ2-1; abundance: NA; CDR3aa: CASSSILSAGGSYNEQFF; CDR3nt: TGTGCCAGCAGCTCTATTCTATCAGCGGGAGGGTCCTACAATGAGCAGTTCTTC
v_gene: TRBV5-4; d_gene: NA; j_gene: TRBJ2-2; abundance: few; CDR3aa: CASSSQTANTGELFF; CDR3nt: TGTGCCAGCAGCTCGCAAACTGCGAACACCGGGGAGCTGTTTTTT
v_gene: TRBV5-1; d_gene: NA; j_gene: TRBJ2-1; abundance: NA; CDR3aa: CASSLVENNEQFF; CDR3nt: TGCGCCAGCAGCTTGGTCGAGAACAATGAGCAGTTCTTC
v_gene: TRBV6-1; d_gene: TRBD1; j_gene: TRBJ2-7; abundance: NA; CDR3aa: CASSEGGPGQGSYEQYF; CDR3nt: TGTGCCAGCAGTGAAGGGGGACCGGGACAGGGCTCCTACGAGCAGTACTTC
v_gene: TRBV3-1/TRBV3-2; d_gene: NA; j_gene: TRBJ1-2; abundance: NA; CDR3aa: CASSQEAGRNYGYTF; CDR3nt: TGTGCCAGCAGCCAAGAAGCAGGTCGTAACTATGGCTACACCTTC
v_gene: TRBV5-1; d_gene: NA; j_gene: TRBJ2-3; abundance: NA; CDR3aa: CASSLGTTGPDTQYF; CDR3nt: TGCGCCAGCAGCTTGGGAACTACGGGTCCAGATACGCAGTATTTT
v_gene: TRBV28; d_gene: NA; j_gene: TRBJ1-1; abundance: once; CDR3aa: CASSHTSLPHYVVAFF; CDR3nt: TGTGCCAGCAGTCATACATCGCTCCCCCATTATGTGGTAGCTTTCTTT
v_gene: TRBV7-8; d_gene: NA; j_gene: TRBJ2-3; abundance: NA; CDR3aa: CASSKERLGTDTQYF; CDR3nt: TGTGCCAGCAGCAAAGAGAGGCTAGGCACAGATACGCAGTATTTT
v_gene: TRBV14; d_gene: NA; j_gene: TRBJ2-1; abundance: NA; CDR3aa: CASSLRTGRATEQFF; CDR3nt: TGTGCCAGCAGCCTACGGACAGGGAGGGCCACTGAGCAGTTCTTC
v_gene: TRBV5-4; d_gene: TRBD1; j_gene: TRBJ1-2; abundance: NA; CDR3aa: CASRQTQGALSYGYTF; CDR3nt: TGTGCCAGCAGACAAACACAGGGGGCGCTGTCCTATGGCTACACCTTC
v_gene: TRBV18; d_gene: NA; j_gene: TRBJ1-2; abundance: NA; CDR3aa: CASSRRSGIYGYTF; CDR3nt: TGTGCCAGCTCACGCCGGAGTGGTATCTATGGCTACACCTTC
v_gene: TRBV24-1; d_gene: TRBD2; j_gene: TRBJ2-1; abundance: NA; CDR3aa: CATSDRNRGVAGGEQFF; CDR3nt: TGTGCCACCAGTGACCGCAATCGGGGAGTAGCGGGAGGTGAGCAGTTCTTC
v_gene: TRBV19; d_gene: TRBD1; j_gene: TRBJ1-1; abundance: NA; CDR3aa: CASSIDGTGRASFTEAFF; CDR3nt: TGTGCCAGTAGTATAGATGGGACAGGAAGGGCATCCTTCACTGAAGCTTTCTTT
v_gene: TRBV27; d_gene: TRBD2; j_gene: TRBJ2-1; abundance: NA; CDR3aa: CASSRGLAGMYNEQFF; CDR3nt: TGTGCCAGCAGCCGGGGACTAGCGGGTATGTACAATGAGCAGTTCTTC
v_gene: TRBV20-1; d_gene: TRBD2; j_gene: TRBJ2-3; abundance: NA; CDR3aa: CSASRTSATDTQYF; CDR3nt: TGCAGTGCTAGTCGGACTAGCGCCACAGATACGCAGTATTTT
v_gene: TRBV11-1; d_gene: TRBD2; j_gene: TRBJ2-5; abundance: NA; CDR3aa: CASSLLSGRVQETQYF; CDR3nt: TGTGCCAGCAGCTTATTAAGCGGGAGGGTACAAGAGACCCAGTACTTC
v_gene: TRBV28; d_gene: NA; j_gene: TRBJ1-3; abundance: NA; CDR3aa: CASSLSGGGKSNTIYF; CDR3nt: TGTGCCAGCAGTTTATCGGGCGGGGGGAAATCGAACACCATATATTTT
v_gene: TRBV3-1/TRBV3-2; d_gene: NA; j_gene: TRBJ1-2; abundance: NA; CDR3aa: CASSQTRGSGYTF; CDR3nt: TGTGCCAGCAGCCAAACCAGGGGCTCTGGCTACACCTTC
v_gene: TRBV28; d_gene: NA; j_gene: TRBJ1-2; abundance: NA; CDR3aa: CAGGVNYGYTF; CDR3nt: TGTGCGGGAGGGGTTAACTATGGCTACACCTTC
v_gene: TRBV19; d_gene: TRBD1; j_gene: TRBJ1-2; abundance: NA; CDR3aa: CASSIVVEGQNYGYTF; CDR3nt: TGTGCCAGTAGTATAGTTGTCGAGGGACAGAACTATGGCTACACCTTC
v_gene: TRBV7-2; d_gene: TRBD2; j_gene: TRBJ2-3; abundance: few; CDR3aa: CASRDASGSPRAWADTQYF; CDR3nt: TGTGCCAGCAGGGACGCTAGCGGGAGCCCCCGCGCGTGGGCAGATACGCAGTATTTT
v_gene: TRBV7-2; d_gene: TRBD2; j_gene: TRBJ2-3; abundance: once; CDR3aa: CASSSPGLAGVDTQYF; CDR3nt: TGTGCCAGCAGCTCACCTGGACTAGCGGGAGTGGATACGCAGTATTTT